The rows below give T cell receptor beta chains drawn from one sample of a study of T cells in Graves' hyperthyroidism and ophthalmopathy. TCRdb reprocessed the multiplex PCR reads with MiXCR, giving one entry per CDR3 protein. The sample consists of more than 500,000 distinct CDR3 sequences, about 15% of them appearing once. Sequenced material: blood. These receptors all stem from a woman in her 30s with Graves' ophthalmopathy. CDR3s include the opening cysteine and the closing phenylalanine or tryptophan.

14,TRBJ2-7,TRBV29-1,CSVSSEYTAYEQYF
16,TRBJ2-3,TRBV2,CASSEWWRRVADTQYF
16,TRBJ2-2,TRBV7-3,CASSLNRFRNTGELFF
15,TRBJ2-4,TRBV3-1,CASSQGFLAKNIQYF
14,TRBJ2-1,TRBV11-2,CASSSRRDLSEQFF
12,TRBJ2-2,TRBV30,CAWSDNTGELFF
15,TRBJ2-7,TRBV7-2,CASSKTSGGSYEQYF
17,TRBJ2-1,TRBV2,CASQHQIAGAPYNEQFF
15,TRBJ1-4,TRBV19,CASTPSGRNRGKLFF
13,TRBJ1-4,TRBV24-1,CATSDAQGAKLFF
12,TRBJ2-3,TRBV30,CAWRRGTDTQYF
14,TRBJ2-3,TRBV11-2,CASSWGLQTDTQYF
16,TRBJ2-3,TRBV20-1,CSAKILGRTSTDTQYF
16,TRBJ1-6,TRBV3-1,CASSPQGSSYNSPLHF
13,TRBJ1-1,TRBV7-2,CASSLERQTEAFF
12,TRBJ1-4,TRBV30,CACREDYEKLFF
15,TRBJ2-5,TRBV3-1,CASSQAQGRVETQYF
16,-,TRBV20-1,CSARLPFAGGRETQFF
13,TRBJ2-5,TRBV30,CAWSASGSGTQYF
14,TRBJ2-7,TRBV30,CAWSGGQGGREQYF
16,TRBJ1-1,TRBV12-3/TRBV12-4,CASSFTGTILNTEAFF
12,TRBJ2-5,TRBV4-1,CASSQDTVGRYF
15,TRBJ1-2,TRBV6-1,CASSPGALSNYGYTF
14,TRBJ2-5,TRBV9,CASSVEGALGTQYF
16,TRBJ2-1,TRBV19,CASSFAHAGIYNEQFF
14,TRBJ1-5,TRBV12-3/TRBV12-4,CASSIIDSNQPQHF
17,TRBJ2-7,TRBV11-2,CASSPRLGTGFSYEQYF
14,TRBJ1-4,TRBV7-9,CASSSFSTNEKLFF
14,TRBJ2-3,TRBV20-1,CSASRREVADTQYF
14,TRBJ2-5,TRBV24-1,CATGLAGGTETQYF
20,TRBJ2-3,TRBV7-9,CASSSDSGTSWYTSTDTQYF
14,TRBJ2-7,TRBV6-1,CASSSPRGTYEQYF
17,TRBJ2-1,TRBV6-2/TRBV6-3,CASINVPGQGAVNEQFF
13,TRBJ2-7,TRBV11-3,CASSWDREAEQYF
15,TRBJ1-3,TRBV6-1,CASSSTGVSGNTIYF
13,TRBJ2-7,TRBV4-1,CASSPRDIGEQYF
14,TRBJ2-5,TRBV27,CASSTTGRGETQYF
17,-,TRBV11-2,CASSPYTGTPLYNEQYF
16,TRBJ2-3,TRBV18,CASSPIGGTDTDTQYF
13,TRBJ2-5,TRBV28,CASTSAGAETQYF
16,TRBJ2-5,TRBV7-3,CASSIGPGGSKETQYF
14,TRBJ2-2,TRBV9,CASSVGSDTGELFF
15,TRBJ2-7,TRBV18,CASSVKGQGSGEQYF
13,TRBJ2-7,TRBV5-1,CASSRDGLREQYF
12,TRBJ2-5,TRBV5-1,CASRGLVGTQYF
15,TRBJ1-5,TRBV15,CATSPRGNSNQPQHF
15,TRBJ2-3,TRBV3-1,CASSQEGLGTDTQYF
16,TRBJ1-5,TRBV19,CASSIAEGLGNQPQHF
14,TRBJ2-7,TRBV29-1,CSVGRQGKIYEQYF
11,TRBJ2-7,TRBV28,CASSGAYEQYF
15,TRBJ1-1,TRBV28,CASSAAQIRGTEAFF
17,TRBJ2-7,TRBV7-3,CASKTRPRREGHYEQYF
13,TRBJ2-4,TRBV5-1,CASSLSGSDIQYF
15,TRBJ2-2,TRBV5-4,CASSTRDVNTGELFF
16,TRBJ2-7,TRBV28,CASGLSSGASSYEQYF
14,TRBJ2-5,TRBV28,CASSLWGQGETQYF
12,TRBJ2-7,TRBV6-1,CASSSTGVEQYF
17,TRBJ2-5,TRBV6-2/TRBV6-3,CASSYGGVLAGQETQYF
16,TRBJ1-4,TRBV28,CASSGYRWQGGEKLFF